The next 5 T cell receptor beta chains were all read from a single sample in a study of T cell repertoires in ileal Crohn's disease (dated by TCRdb to the late 2010s). The library was prepared using the immunoSEQ multiplex PCR assay. Drawn from immuneACCESS, this table holds only the in-frame rearrangements with V and J called that TCRdb kept. Clones are partly lost; checked studies trace under half to an unresolved V gene and leave the rest unexplained. The sample includes over 11,000 clones, with over 80% observed a single time. The ten largest clonotypes hold about 5.7% of the sample. The sequenced sample consisted of ileal tissue. The receptors were sampled from an adult with Crohn's disease.

The chain combines TRBV29-1 with TRBJ2-2; tentative D call: TRBD2 (6 bases). This CDR3 region has 12 residues. V was cut by 7 bases and J by 5 bases, with 11 bases left in between. Germline V gives CDR1 SQVTM, CDR2 ANQGSEA. CDR3 loop: CSGGGVTGELFF. The CDR3 bases are TGCAGCGGGGGCGGGGTTACCGGGGAGCTGTTTTTT.

The chain carries TRBV30 and TRBJ1-4; no definite D call. The germline CDR1 and CDR2 sequences are GTSNPN and SVGIG (reference sequence). V lost 0 bases and J lost 4, with 9 bases in between. The CDR3 has 14 amino acids. CDR3 in amino acids: CAWSVGGFNEKLFF. The CDR3, as DNA: TGTGCCTGGAGTGTTGGAGGTTTTAATGAAAAACTGTTTTTT.

With respect to this clone: Sequence at one end of the junction differs from germline and may be a read error. J is TRBJ2-5 and V is TRBV11-2; 8 positions match TRBD1. This CDR3 has 15 amino acids. The germline CDR1 and CDR2 sequences are SGHAT and FQNNGV. The CDR3 region is CASSFGRGPQKTQYF. The CDR3 DNA reads as TGTGCCAGCAGCTTTGGCAGGGGGCCCCAAAAGACCCAGTACTTC.

V usage is TRBV5-6 and J usage is TRBJ1-1; 12 nucleotides agree with TRBD1. The CDR3 loop spans 15 amino acids. Germline CDR1 and CDR2: SGHDT and YYEEEE. J gave up 6 bases and V 0 bases, and 3 bases lay outside the gene matches. CDR3 in DNA: TGTGCCAGCAGCTTGGGCCGGGACAGGGGGCCTGAAGCTTTCTTT. Translating it yields CASSLGRDRGPEAFF.

This clone was observed a few times. In DNA, the CDR3 is TGTGCCAGCAGCTCTGGGACATCCTCGAACACCGGGGAGCTGTTTTTT. Translating gives CASSSGTSSNTGELFF. The V gene is TRBV7-9, the J gene TRBJ2-2; D might be TRBD1 (6 bases). Germline V gene data show CDR1 as SEHNR and CDR2 as FQNEAQ (reference sequence). This CDR3 has 16 amino acids. The V and J ends lost 4 bases and 0 bases respectively, with 12 bases between them. Supplemented by reference TRBV7-9 and TRBJ2-2, the full variable domain reads DTGVSQNPRHKITKRGQNVTFRCDPISEHNRLYWYRQTLGQGPEFLTYFQNEAQLEKSRLLSDRFSAERPKGSFSTLEIQRTEQGDSAMYLCASSSGTSSNTGELFFGEGSRLTVL.